This T cell receptor (beta chain) comes out of a study of shared clonotypes between healthy human individuals. Concerning this clone itself: The antigen remains unidentified.

The study's findings and limits: Compared with memory subsets, naive subsets generally had larger estimated richness.

The CDR3 runs to 15 residues. In germline, CDR1 is MGHRA, CDR2 YSYEKL. V was shortened by 3 bases and J by 8 bases, with 19 bases between the two germline ends. Once extracted for a subset, genomic DNA was divided evenly among several immunoSEQ plates. In replicate PCRs of sorted subsets, roughly 200 ng DNA, approximately 32,000 T cell genomes, was used. Sequencing used immunoSEQ multiplex PCR; TCRdb keeps in-frame clones, though not all of them. This table holds 2 million to 3 million clones, 85% to 95% found once. The sequenced material came from naive CD4+ T cells sorted from blood. The subset here: CD45RA+ positively selected. The rearrangement links TRBV4-1 to TRBJ1-2; D not certain. This receptor was taken from a man aged 18 to 30 in good health. The CDR3 DNA reads as TGCGCCAGCAGCCAGCCCCGGGCTCCCCACGGAGGCTACACCTTC. Protein: CASSQPRAPHGGYTF.